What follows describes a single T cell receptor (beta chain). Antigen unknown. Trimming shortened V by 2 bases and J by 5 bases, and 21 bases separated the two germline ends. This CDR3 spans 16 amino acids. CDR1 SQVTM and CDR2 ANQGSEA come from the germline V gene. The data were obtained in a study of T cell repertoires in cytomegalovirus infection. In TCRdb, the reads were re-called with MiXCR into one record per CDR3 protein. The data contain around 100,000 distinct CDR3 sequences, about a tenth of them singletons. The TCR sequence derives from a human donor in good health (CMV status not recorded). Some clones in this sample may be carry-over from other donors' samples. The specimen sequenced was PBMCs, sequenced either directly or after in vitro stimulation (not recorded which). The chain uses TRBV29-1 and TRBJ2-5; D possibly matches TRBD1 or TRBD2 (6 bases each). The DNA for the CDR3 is TGCAGCGTTGAACTCCGGGGGCAGGGAAGATTGGAGACCCAGTACTTC. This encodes CSVELRGQGRLETQYF.